The clone carrying this T cell receptor (beta chain) showed up just a few times. This sample was included in a study of regulatory T cells in long-lasting Graves disease. Germline assignment: CDR1 DFQATT and CDR2 SNEGSKA (reference sequence). The CDR3 consists of 16 residues. Trimming shortened V by 5 bases and J by 0 bases, and 14 bases separated the two germline ends. Arm-PCR of CDR3 regions and iRepertoire HTBI primers were the basis on which TCR beta libraries were built. MiXCR, run by TCRdb on the multiplex PCR reads, gives a single entry per CDR3 protein. Among 560,000 or so distinct CDR3 sequences listed, about 15% were seen once. Time point noted: newly diagnosed GD, antithyroid drugs for less than 3 months. RNA extracted from PBMCs served as the sequencing template. This same sample was also taken into another study, of T cells in Graves' hyperthyroidism and ophthalmopathy. That investigation notes: The HTBI set primed first-round TCR CDR3 RT-PCR.

The specimen comprised peripheral blood mononuclear cells (PBMCs), sampled at new diagnosis, from a patient treated with antithyroid drugs. The clonotype comes from a young man with Graves disease. The chain combines TRBV20-1 with TRBJ2-6; D remains ambiguous. This chain's CDR3 is CSAARTASSGANVLTF. CDR3 sequence (DNA): TGCAGTGCTGCGAGGACGGCAAGCTCTGGGGCCAACGTCCTGACTTTC.